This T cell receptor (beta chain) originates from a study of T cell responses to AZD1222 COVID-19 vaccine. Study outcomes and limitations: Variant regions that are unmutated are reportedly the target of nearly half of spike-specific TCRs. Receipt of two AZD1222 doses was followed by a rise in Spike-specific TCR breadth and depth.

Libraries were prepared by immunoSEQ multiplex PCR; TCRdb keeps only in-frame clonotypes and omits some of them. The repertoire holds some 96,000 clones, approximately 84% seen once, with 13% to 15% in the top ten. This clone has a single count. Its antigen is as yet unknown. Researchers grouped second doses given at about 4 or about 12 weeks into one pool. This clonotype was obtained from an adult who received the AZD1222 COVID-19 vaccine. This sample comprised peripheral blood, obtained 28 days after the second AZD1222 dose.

This CDR3 reads CASSDFGVAQGLYGYTF. The DNA of the CDR3 is TGTGCCAGCAGTGATTTCGGGGTGGCACAGGGACTCTATGGCTACACCTTC. This chain connects TRBV6-1 to TRBJ1-2; the D gene is possibly TRBD1 (6 bases). Germline V CDR1 and CDR2: MNHNS, SASEGT. V gave up 3 bases and J gave up 4 bases, with 21 bases separating them. The CDR3 extends over 17 amino acids.